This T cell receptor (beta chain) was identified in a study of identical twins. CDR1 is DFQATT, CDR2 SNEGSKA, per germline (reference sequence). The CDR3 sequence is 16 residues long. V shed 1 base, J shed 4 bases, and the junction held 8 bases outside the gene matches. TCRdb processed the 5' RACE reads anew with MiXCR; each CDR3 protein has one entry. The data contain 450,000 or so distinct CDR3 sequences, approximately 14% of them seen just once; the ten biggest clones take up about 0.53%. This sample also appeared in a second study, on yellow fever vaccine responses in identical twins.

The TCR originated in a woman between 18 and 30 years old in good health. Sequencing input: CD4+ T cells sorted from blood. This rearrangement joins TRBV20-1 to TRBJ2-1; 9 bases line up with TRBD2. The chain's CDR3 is CSARVAGGPSYNEQFF. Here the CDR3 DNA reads TGCAGTGCTAGAGTTGCGGGAGGGCCTTCTTACAATGAGCAGTTCTTC.